This is a list of T cell receptor beta chains from one sample in a study of blood T cells in healthy people across ages. TCRdb re-called the 5' RACE reads with MiXCR, one entry per CDR3 protein. The data contain fewer than 1 million distinct CDR3 sequences, more than 40% of them singletons. The sequenced sample was blood. These receptors were obtained from a man aged 60-69 years in good health. Both conserved end residues are part of each CDR3. The order of the fields is V gene, clone size, J gene, D gene, CDR3 protein, CDR3 DNA. The D gene is left open where the match is weak. Only some rows state a clone size, as once, few, many or a class for expanded clones.

>TRBV5-8|NA|TRBJ2-4|NA
CACSPTGTMLVIQYF
TGTGCCTGCAGCCCGACAGGGACTATGTTAGTCATTCAGTACTTC
>TRBV7-2|NA|TRBJ2-5|TRBD2
CASSYQRGDRETQYF
TGTGCCAGCAGCTACCAGCGGGGGGATCGAGAGACCCAGTACTTC
>TRBV3-1|NA|TRBJ2-5|TRBD1
CASSHLTGETQYF
TGTGCCAGCAGCCATTTGACAGGGGAGACCCAGTACTTC
>TRBV11-3|few|TRBJ2-5|TRBD2
CASSVGAGQETQYF
TGTGCCAGCAGCGTAGGAGCGGGGCAAGAGACCCAGTACTTC
>TRBV5-1|few|TRBJ2-1|TRBD1
CASIRGPEFF
TGCGCCAGCATTAGGGGGCCTGAGTTCTTC
>TRBV9|few|TRBJ2-3|NA
CASSVAAALSRDTQYF
TGTGCCAGCAGCGTAGCGGCAGCCCTATCAAGGGATACGCAGTATTTT
>TRBV20-1|few|TRBJ2-2|NA
CSARGWGNTGELFF
TGCAGTGCTAGGGGGTGGGGAAACACCGGGGAGCTGTTTTTT
>TRBV10-3|NA|TRBJ2-3|NA
CAISDGRAGSDTQYF
TGTGCCATCAGTGATGGACGGGCGGGGTCGGATACGCAGTATTTT
>TRBV20-1|many|TRBJ2-1|TRBD2
CSAPPPLAGGDNEQFF
TGCAGTGCCCCCCCCCCCTTAGCGGGGGGGGACAATGAGCAGTTCTTC
>TRBV27|NA|TRBJ2-3|NA
CATHGAGDTQYF
TGTGCCACCCATGGCGCCGGAGATACGCAGTATTTT
>TRBV3-1|NA|TRBJ1-2|NA
CASSQDKSGYTF
TGTGCCAGCAGCCAAGATAAGAGTGGCTACACCTTC
>TRBV20-1|NA|TRBJ2-7|NA
CSARDRKGWYEQYF
TGCAGTGCTAGAGACCGGAAAGGGTGGTACGAGCAGTACTTC
>TRBV4-3|few|TRBJ1-4|NA
CASSQGKGGKLFF
TGCGCCAGCAGCCAAGGGAAGGGTGGAAAACTGTTTTTT
>TRBV3-1|few|TRBJ2-1|TRBD2
CASSQDQRGGHEQFF
TGTGCCAGCAGCCAAGACCAGCGGGGGGGCCATGAGCAGTTCTTC
>TRBV15|many|TRBJ2-5|TRBD2
CATSGTLAGGRPTQYF
TGTGCCACCAGCGGAACCCTAGCGGGGGGGAGACCGACCCAGTACTTC
>TRBV29-1|NA|TRBJ2-5|TRBD2
CSVGGGLAGVQETQYF
TGCAGCGTTGGGGGAGGACTAGCGGGAGTACAAGAGACCCAGTACTTC
>TRBV6-4|NA|TRBJ1-2|NA
CASRGAGSRRDANYGYTF
TGTGCCAGCAGAGGAGCGGGGTCTCGGCGAGACGCTAACTATGGCTACACCTTC
>TRBV12-3/TRBV12-4|NA|TRBJ2-7|TRBD1
CASSGTWTGGLYEQYF
TGTGCCAGCAGTGGGACATGGACAGGGGGTCTGTACGAGCAGTACTTC
>TRBV11-2|NA|TRBJ2-4|TRBD1
CASSYDRVEQYF
TGTGCCAGCAGCTACGACAGGGTTGAGCAGTACTTC
>TRBV5-1|few|TRBJ2-7|NA
CASSLGSDRRREQYF
TGCGCCAGCAGCTTGGGTTCTGACAGGCGGCGAGAGCAGTACTTC
>TRBV12-3/TRBV12-4|NA|TRBJ1-5|NA
CASSLDSRQPQHF
TGTGCCAGCAGTTTAGACAGCCGTCAGCCCCAGCATTTT
>TRBV7-2|NA|TRBJ1-5|NA
CASSLAGTRDQPQHF
TGTGCCAGCAGCTTAGCGGGAACGAGGGATCAGCCCCAGCATTTT
>TRBV29-1|NA|TRBJ1-2|NA
CSVEWGYYGYTF
TGCAGCGTTGAGTGGGGGTATTATGGCTACACCTTC
>TRBV4-1|NA|TRBJ2-3|NA
CASGQASTDTQYF
TGCGCCAGCGGTCAGGCGAGCACAGATACGCAGTATTTT
>TRBV20-1|NA|TRBJ2-1|TRBD2
CSARRGGVYNEQFF
TGCAGTGCTAGACGCGGGGGAGTGTACAATGAGCAGTTCTTC
>TRBV25-1|few|TRBJ2-3|NA
CASRKAAVADTQYF
TGTGCCAGCAGGAAGGCGGCGGTAGCAGATACGCAGTATTTT
>TRBV12-3/TRBV12-4|NA|TRBJ1-6|NA
CASRVLFDSPLHF
TGTGCCAGCAGGGTCCTCTTCGATTCACCCCTCCACTTT
>TRBV6-2/TRBV6-3|NA|TRBJ2-7|NA
CATEGDEQYF
TGTGCCACCGAGGGCGACGAGCAGTACTTC
>TRBV25-1|many|TRBJ1-1|NA
CASSDLLKTEAFF
TGTGCCAGCAGTGATCTACTGAAAACTGAAGCTTTCTTT
>TRBV30|NA|TRBJ2-7|NA
CAWVGTAGYEQYF
TGTGCCTGGGTGGGGACAGCGGGCTACGAGCAGTACTTC
>TRBV4-3|NA|TRBJ2-7|TRBD1
CASSQVLAGGYEQYF
TGCGCCAGCAGCCAAGTTCTAGCAGGGGGCTACGAGCAGTACTTC
>TRBV7-2|many|TRBJ2-1|TRBD1
CASSFRDRGGNEQFF
TGTGCCAGCAGCTTCCGGGACAGGGGAGGAAATGAGCAGTTCTTC
>TRBV4-1|few|TRBJ2-5|NA
CASSQDYETQYF
TGCGCCAGCAGCCAAGATTACGAGACCCAGTACTTC
>TRBV6-2/TRBV6-3|NA|TRBJ2-7|TRBD1
CASSFRTGGNEQYF
TGTGCCAGCAGTTTCCGGACAGGGGGGAACGAGCAGTACTTC
>TRBV12-3/TRBV12-4|NA|TRBJ2-5|NA
CASSSPGPETQYF
TGTGCCAGCAGTTCCCCGGGGCCAGAGACCCAGTACTTC
>TRBV6-2/TRBV6-3|few|TRBJ2-5|NA
CASSYELQETQYF
TGTGCCAGCAGTTACGAGCTACAAGAGACCCAGTACTTC
>TRBV4-1|few|TRBJ2-7|NA
CASSQGSGTSYEQYF
TGCGCCAGCAGCCAAGGCTCCGGGACTTCCTACGAGCAGTACTTC
>TRBV6-1|NA|TRBJ2-1|NA
CASRTTDLYNEQFF
TGTGCCAGCAGAACTACCGACCTATACAATGAGCAGTTCTTC
>TRBV9|many|TRBJ2-5|NA
CASSVGSAKETQYF
TGTGCCAGCAGCGTAGGTAGTGCCAAAGAGACCCAGTACTTC
>TRBV12-3/TRBV12-4|NA|TRBJ2-6|TRBD1
CASSPRGTGAGANVLTF
TGTGCCAGCAGTCCTAGGGGGACAGGGGCGGGGGCCAACGTCCTGACTTTC
>TRBV3-1|NA|TRBJ1-6|NA
CASSRFLQGESYNSPLHF
TGTGCCAGCAGCCGATTTCTACAGGGAGAGTCCTATAATTCACCCCTCCACTTT
>TRBV6-2/TRBV6-3|NA|TRBJ2-7|NA
CASSGIGPTYEQYF
TGTGCCAGCAGTGGGATAGGGCCAACCTACGAGCAGTACTTC
>TRBV14|few|TRBJ2-7|TRBD2
CASSQDHLAALHEQYF
TGTGCCAGCAGCCAAGATCACCTAGCGGCCCTTCACGAGCAGTACTTC
>TRBV4-3|NA|TRBJ2-3|NA
CASSQDGRDGTDTQYF
TGCGCCAGCAGCCAAGATGGCAGGGACGGCACAGATACGCAGTATTTT
>TRBV5-1|NA|TRBJ1-1|NA
CASSRGFNTEAFF
TGCGCCAGCAGTAGAGGTTTTAACACTGAAGCTTTCTTT
>TRBV7-2|NA|TRBJ2-3|TRBD2
CASSLAPPGGASTDTQYF
TGTGCCAGCAGCTTAGCGCCACCCGGGGGGGCTAGCACAGATACGCAGTATTTT
>TRBV20-1|NA|TRBJ2-6|NA
CSARAGANVLTF
TGCAGTGCTAGGGCTGGGGCCAACGTCCTGACTTTC
>TRBV5-1|NA|TRBJ1-4|TRBD1
CASSSGDRGYNEKLFF
TGCGCCAGCAGCTCGGGGGACAGGGGGTATAATGAAAAACTGTTTTTT
>TRBV7-2|NA|TRBJ2-3|NA
CASSLGLGSKDTQYF
TGTGCCAGCAGCCTAGGGCTAGGATCAAAGGATACGCAGTATTTT
>TRBV29-1|NA|TRBJ2-2|NA
CSSGSANTGELFF
TGCAGCAGTGGATCAGCGAACACCGGGGAGCTGTTTTTT
>TRBV20-1|NA|TRBJ1-4|NA
CSASPRGWPNEKLFF
TGCAGTGCTAGTCCCCGGGGCTGGCCTAATGAAAAACTGTTTTTT
>TRBV24-1|NA|TRBJ1-1|TRBD1
CATRDTGGANTEAFF
TGTGCCACCAGGGACACAGGGGGCGCGAACACTGAAGCTTTCTTT
>TRBV20-1|NA|TRBJ2-7|NA
CSASTYSEQYF
TGCAGTGCTTCGACCTATTCCGAGCAGTACTTC
>TRBV25-1|NA|TRBJ2-1|NA
CASSEWAREYNEQFF
TGTGCCAGCAGTGAATGGGCCAGAGAGTACAATGAGCAGTTCTTC
>TRBV4-3|few|TRBJ2-5|TRBD2
CASSQAQRGGGETQYF
TGCGCCAGCAGCCAAGCACAGCGGGGGGGCGGAGAGACCCAGTACTTC